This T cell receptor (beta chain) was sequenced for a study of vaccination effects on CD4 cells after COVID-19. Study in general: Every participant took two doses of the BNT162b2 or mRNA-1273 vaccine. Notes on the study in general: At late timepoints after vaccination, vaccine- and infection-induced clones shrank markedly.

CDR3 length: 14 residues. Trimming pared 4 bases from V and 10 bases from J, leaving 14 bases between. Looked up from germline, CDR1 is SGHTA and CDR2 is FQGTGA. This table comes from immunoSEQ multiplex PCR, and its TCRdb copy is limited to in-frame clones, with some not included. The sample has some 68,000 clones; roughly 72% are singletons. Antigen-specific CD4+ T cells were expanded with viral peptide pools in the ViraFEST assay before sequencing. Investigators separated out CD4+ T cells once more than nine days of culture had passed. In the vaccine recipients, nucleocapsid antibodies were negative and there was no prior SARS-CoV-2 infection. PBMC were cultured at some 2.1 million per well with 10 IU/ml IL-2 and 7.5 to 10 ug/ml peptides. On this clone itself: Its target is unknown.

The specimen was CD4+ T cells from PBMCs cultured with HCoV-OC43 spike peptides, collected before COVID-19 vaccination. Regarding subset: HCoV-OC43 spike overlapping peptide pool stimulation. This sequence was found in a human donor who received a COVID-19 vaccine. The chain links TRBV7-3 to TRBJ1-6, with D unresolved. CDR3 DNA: TGTGCCAGCAGCTCCCTCCCAGAAGGGTCACCCCTCCACTTT. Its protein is CASSSLPEGSPLHF.